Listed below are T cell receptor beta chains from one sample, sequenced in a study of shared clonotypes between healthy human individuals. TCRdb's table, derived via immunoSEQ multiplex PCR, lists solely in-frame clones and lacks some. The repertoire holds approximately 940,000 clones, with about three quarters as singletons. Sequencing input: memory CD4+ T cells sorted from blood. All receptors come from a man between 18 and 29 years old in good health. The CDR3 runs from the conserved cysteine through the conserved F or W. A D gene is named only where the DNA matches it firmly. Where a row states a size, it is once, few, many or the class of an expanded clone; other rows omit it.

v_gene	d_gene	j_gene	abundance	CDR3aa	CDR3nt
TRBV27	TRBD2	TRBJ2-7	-	CATSGTSGPEYF	TGTGCCACCTCCGGGACTAGCGGGCCGGAGTACTTC
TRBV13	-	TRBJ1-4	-	CASSIRQKDLMAELFF	TGTGCCAGCAGCATCCGACAGAAGGATTTAATGGCGGAACTGTTTTTT
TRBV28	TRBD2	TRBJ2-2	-	CASRGAGGRSGGELFF	TGTGCCAGCAGAGGAGCGGGGGGGCGGAGTGGCGGGGAGCTGTTTTTT
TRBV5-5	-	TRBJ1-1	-	CATTSGEMNTEAFF	TGTGCCACCACGTCCGGGGAGATGAACACTGAAGCTTTCTTT
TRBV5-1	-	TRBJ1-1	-	CASSLERGLNTEAFF	TGCGCCAGCAGCTTGGAACGCGGTTTGAACACTGAAGCTTTCTTT
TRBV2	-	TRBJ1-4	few	CASSVQGGKLFF	TGTGCCAGCAGTGTTCAGGGAGGGAAACTGTTTTTT
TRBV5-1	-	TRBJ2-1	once	CASSGPGANEQFF	TGCGCCAGCAGCGGACCTGGAGCCAATGAGCAGTTCTTC
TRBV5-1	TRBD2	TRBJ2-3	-	CASSPLAGGADTQYF	TGCGCCAGCAGCCCCTTAGCGGGAGGGGCAGATACGCAGTATTTT
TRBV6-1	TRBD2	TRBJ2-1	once	CASSVLAGTNEQFF	TGTGCCAGCAGTGTACTAGCGGGGACCAATGAGCAGTTCTTC
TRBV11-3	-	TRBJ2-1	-	CASSSGGTYNEQFF	TGTGCCAGCAGCTCGGGTGGGACCTACAATGAGCAGTTCTTC
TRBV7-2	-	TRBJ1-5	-	CASSKDSSNQPQHF	TGTGCCAGCAGCAAGGACAGCAGCAATCAGCCCCAGCATTTT
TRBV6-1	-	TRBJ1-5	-	CASRGSPGSPQHF	TGTGCCAGCAGGGGGTCACCAGGGTCGCCCCAGCATTTT
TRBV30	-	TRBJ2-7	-	CAWSDPGSGNEQYF	TGTGCCTGGAGCGATCCCGGGTCAGGGAACGAGCAGTACTTC
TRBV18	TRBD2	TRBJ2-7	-	CASSPQTLAVHEQYF	TGTGCCAGCTCACCACAGACACTAGCGGTACACGAGCAGTACTTC
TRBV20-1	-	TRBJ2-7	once	CSAKRDYEQYF	TGCAGTGCGAAGAGGGACTACGAGCAGTACTTC
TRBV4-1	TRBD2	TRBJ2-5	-	CASSQASSPGLAGGETQYF	TGCGCCAGCAGCCAAGCCAGCTCTCCGGGACTAGCGGGAGGGGAGACCCAGTACTTC
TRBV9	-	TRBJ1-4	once	CASSVSIDPEKLFF	TGTGCCAGCAGCGTTTCTATTGACCCTGAAAAACTGTTTTTT
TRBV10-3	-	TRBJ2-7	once	CAINHEGVGYEQYF	TGTGCCATCAATCACGAAGGGGTCGGCTACGAGCAGTACTTC
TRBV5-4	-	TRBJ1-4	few	CASSLRQGGEKLFF	TGTGCCAGCAGCTTGAGGCAGGGAGGTGAAAAACTGTTTTTT
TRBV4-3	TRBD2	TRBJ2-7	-	CASSQYAGTSGRYHEQYF	TGCGCCAGCAGCCAATATGCCGGGACTAGCGGGAGGTACCACGAGCAGTACTTC
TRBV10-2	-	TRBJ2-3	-	CASSESGGAALDTQYF	TGCGCCAGCAGTGAGTCCGGAGGGGCCGCACTAGATACGCAGTATTTT
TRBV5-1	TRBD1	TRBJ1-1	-	CASRDRRTEAFF	TGCGCCAGCAGGGACAGGAGGACTGAAGCTTTCTTT
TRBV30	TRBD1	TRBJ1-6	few	CAWGDREDSPLHF	TGTGCCTGGGGGGACAGGGAAGATTCACCCCTCCACTTT
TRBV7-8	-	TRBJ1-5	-	CASSLEIEGTGPQHF	TGTGCCAGCAGCTTAGAGATCGAGGGTACGGGGCCCCAGCATTTT
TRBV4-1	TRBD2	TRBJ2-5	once	CASSQLAGTQETQYF	TGCGCCAGCAGCCAACTAGCGGGAACACAAGAGACCCAGTACTTC
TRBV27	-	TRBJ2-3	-	CASSLRRSTDTQYF	TGTGCCAGCAGTTTACGGCGGAGCACAGATACGCAGTATTTT
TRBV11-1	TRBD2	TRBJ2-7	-	CASEGGAVPYEQYF	TGTGCCAGCGAGGGAGGGGCCGTGCCCTACGAGCAGTACTTC
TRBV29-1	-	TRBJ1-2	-	CSVGTANYGYTF	TGCAGCGTCGGGACTGCGAACTATGGCTACACCTTC
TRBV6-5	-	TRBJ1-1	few	CASSYEAFF	TGTGCCAGCAGTTACGAAGCTTTCTTT
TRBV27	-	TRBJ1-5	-	CASSLSTRGDQPQHF	TGTGCCAGCAGTTTATCGACCCGCGGGGATCAGCCCCAGCATTTT
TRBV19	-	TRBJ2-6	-	CASSIRGPGANVLTF	TGTGCCAGTAGTATCCGGGGCCCCGGGGCCAACGTCCTGACTTTC
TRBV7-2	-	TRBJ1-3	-	CASSFNGNTIYF	TGTGCCAGCAGCTTTAATGGAAACACCATATATTTT
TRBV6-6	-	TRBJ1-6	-	CASSPTKSNSPLHF	TGTGCCAGCAGTCCAACGAAAAGTAATTCACCCCTCCACTTT
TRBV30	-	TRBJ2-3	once	CAWTFSRGAVGDTQYF	TGTGCCTGGACATTTTCCCGAGGGGCGGTCGGAGATACGCAGTATTTT
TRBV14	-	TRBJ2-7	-	CASSQGGSKQYF	TGTGCCAGCAGCCAAGGGGGAAGTAAGCAGTACTTC
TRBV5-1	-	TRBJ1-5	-	CASSYDRNQPQHF	TGCGCCAGCAGCTACGACAGGAATCAGCCCCAGCATTTT
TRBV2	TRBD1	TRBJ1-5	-	CASSKETGTRNQPQHF	TGTGCCAGCAGTAAGGAGACAGGGACCCGCAATCAGCCCCAGCATTTT
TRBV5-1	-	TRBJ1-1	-	CASSFAGPTEAFF	TGCGCCAGCAGCTTTGCGGGGCCCACTGAAGCTTTCTTT
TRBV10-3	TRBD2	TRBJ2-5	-	CAISESTASGSIQETQYF	TGTGCCATCAGTGAGTCGACGGCTAGCGGGAGTATCCAAGAGACCCAGTACTTC
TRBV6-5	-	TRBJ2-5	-	CASSRVNQETQYF	TGTGCCAGCAGCAGGGTAAACCAAGAGACCCAGTACTTC
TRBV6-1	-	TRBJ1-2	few	CASSEVDRLYGYTF	TGTGCCAGCAGTGAAGTAGACAGGCTATATGGCTACACCTTC
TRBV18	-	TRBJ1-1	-	CASSLPSGANTEAFF	TGTGCCAGCTCACTTCCATCCGGGGCGAACACTGAAGCTTTCTTT
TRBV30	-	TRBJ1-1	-	CAWRYQVNTEAFF	TGTGCCTGGAGATACCAGGTGAACACTGAAGCTTTCTTT
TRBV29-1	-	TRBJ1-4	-	CSVRFLNEKLFF	TGCAGCGTTCGATTCCTAAATGAAAAACTGTTTTTT
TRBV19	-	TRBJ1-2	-	CASTPEGTANYGYTF	TGTGCCAGTACCCCTGAGGGGACGGCGAACTATGGCTACACCTTC
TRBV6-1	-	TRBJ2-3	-	CASSEEADTQYF	TGTGCCAGCAGTGAAGAGGCAGATACGCAGTATTTT
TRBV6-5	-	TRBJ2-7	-	CASRSWQGHEQYF	TGTGCCAGCAGGTCGTGGCAGGGCCACGAGCAGTACTTC
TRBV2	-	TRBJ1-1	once	CASSDPDIQNTEAFF	TGTGCCAGCAGTGACCCGGACATTCAGAACACTGAAGCTTTCTTT
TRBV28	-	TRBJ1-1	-	CASSSRPGHTEAFF	TGTGCCAGCAGTTCCCGTCCGGGCCACACTGAAGCTTTCTTT
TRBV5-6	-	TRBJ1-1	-	CASSFLGHKNTEAFF	TGTGCCAGCAGCTTCCTCGGACACAAGAACACTGAAGCTTTCTTT